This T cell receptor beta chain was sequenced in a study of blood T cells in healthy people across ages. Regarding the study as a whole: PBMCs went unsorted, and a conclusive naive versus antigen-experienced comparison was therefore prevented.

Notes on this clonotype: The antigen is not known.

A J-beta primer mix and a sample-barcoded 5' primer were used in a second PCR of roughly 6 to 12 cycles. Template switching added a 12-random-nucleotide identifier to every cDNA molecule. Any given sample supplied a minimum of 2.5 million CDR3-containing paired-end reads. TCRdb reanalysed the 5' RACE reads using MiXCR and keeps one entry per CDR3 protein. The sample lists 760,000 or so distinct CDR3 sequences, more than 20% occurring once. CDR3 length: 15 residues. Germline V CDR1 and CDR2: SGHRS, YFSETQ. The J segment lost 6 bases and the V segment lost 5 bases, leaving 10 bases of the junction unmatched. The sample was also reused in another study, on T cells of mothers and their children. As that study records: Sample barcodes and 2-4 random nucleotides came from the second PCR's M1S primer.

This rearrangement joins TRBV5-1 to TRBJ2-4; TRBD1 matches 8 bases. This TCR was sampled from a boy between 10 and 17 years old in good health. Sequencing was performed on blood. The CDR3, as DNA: TGCGCCAGCAGGCACCAGGGGACAGGAGGAAACATTCAGTACTTC. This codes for CASRHQGTGGNIQYF.